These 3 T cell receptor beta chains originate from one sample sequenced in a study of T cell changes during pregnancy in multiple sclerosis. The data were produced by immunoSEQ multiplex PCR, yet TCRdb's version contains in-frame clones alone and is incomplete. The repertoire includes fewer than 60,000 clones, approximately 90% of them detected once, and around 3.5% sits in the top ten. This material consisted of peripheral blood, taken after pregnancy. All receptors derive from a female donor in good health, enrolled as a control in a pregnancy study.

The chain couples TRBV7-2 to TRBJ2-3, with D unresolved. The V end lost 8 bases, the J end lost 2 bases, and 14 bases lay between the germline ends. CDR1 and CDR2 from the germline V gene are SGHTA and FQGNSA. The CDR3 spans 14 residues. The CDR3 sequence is CASGDNFHTDTQYF. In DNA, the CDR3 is TGTGCCAGCGGCGACAACTTCCACACAGATACGCAGTATTTT.

The CDR3 DNA reads TGTGCCTCTACGGGGGACACTGAAGCTTTCTTT. Translation gives CASTGDTEAFF. The rearrangement links TRBV6-5 to TRBJ1-1, with D possibly TRBD1 on 5 matching bases. From germline, CDR1 is MNHEY and CDR2 SVGAGI. V was pared by 11 bases and J by 3 bases, with 10 bases between. This CDR3 is 11 amino acids long.

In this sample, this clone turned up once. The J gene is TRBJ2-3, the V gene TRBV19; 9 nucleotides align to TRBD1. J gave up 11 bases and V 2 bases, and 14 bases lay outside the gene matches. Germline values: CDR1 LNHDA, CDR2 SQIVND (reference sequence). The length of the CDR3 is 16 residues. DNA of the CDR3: TGTGCCAGTAGTATAATAACGGGACAGGGAATCCCCCTGCAGTATTTT. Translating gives CASSIITGQGIPLQYF.